The entry that follows covers one TCR beta chain sequence. Its cognate antigen is unknown. Profiling relied on immunoSEQ multiplex PCR, and the TCRdb table lists in-frame clones only, not all of them. The sample yields more than 75,000 clones, roughly nine tenths seen once. This sample was included in a study of T cell responses to AZD1222 COVID-19 vaccine. Study-wide results and caveats: Of spike-specific TCRs, nearly half reportedly target regions left unmutated in variants. AZD1222 recipients seropositive at baseline numbered only five or six. In all cases, repertoires were sampled only after the peak T cell response. An increase in Spike-specific TCR breadth and depth was observed after two AZD1222 doses.

The CDR3 is 13 amino acids. The J segment lost 4 bases and the V segment lost 5 bases, leaving 1 base of the junction unmatched. Germline V gene lookup returns CDR1 LNHDA and CDR2 SQIVND (reference sequence). Here the sequenced sample was peripheral blood, taken on day 0 of AZD1222 vaccination. The chain uses TRBV19 and TRBJ1-5, with TRBD1 identical over 8 bases. The receptor was isolated from an adult in good health. The CDR3 loop is CASSRQGNQPQHF. Here the CDR3 DNA reads TGTGCCAGTAGTCGACAGGGGAATCAGCCCCAGCATTTT.